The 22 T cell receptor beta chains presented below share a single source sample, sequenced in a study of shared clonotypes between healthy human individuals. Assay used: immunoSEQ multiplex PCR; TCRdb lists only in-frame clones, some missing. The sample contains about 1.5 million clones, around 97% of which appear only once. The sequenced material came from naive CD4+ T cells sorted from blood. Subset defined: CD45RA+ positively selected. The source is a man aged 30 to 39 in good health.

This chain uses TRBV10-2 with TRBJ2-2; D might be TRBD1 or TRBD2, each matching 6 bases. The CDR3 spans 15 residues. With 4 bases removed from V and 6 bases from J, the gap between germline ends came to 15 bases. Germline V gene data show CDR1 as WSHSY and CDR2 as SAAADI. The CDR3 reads CASSAASGAAGELFF. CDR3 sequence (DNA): TGCGCCAGCAGTGCCGCCTCGGGGGCTGCCGGGGAGCTGTTTTTT.

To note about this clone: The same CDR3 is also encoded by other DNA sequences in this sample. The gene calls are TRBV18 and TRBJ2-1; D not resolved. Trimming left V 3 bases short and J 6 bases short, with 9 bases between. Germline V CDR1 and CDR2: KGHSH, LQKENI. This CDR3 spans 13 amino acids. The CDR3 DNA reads TGTGCCAGCTCACCCTCTCGAAGCAATGAGCAGTTCTTC. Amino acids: CASSPSRSNEQFF.

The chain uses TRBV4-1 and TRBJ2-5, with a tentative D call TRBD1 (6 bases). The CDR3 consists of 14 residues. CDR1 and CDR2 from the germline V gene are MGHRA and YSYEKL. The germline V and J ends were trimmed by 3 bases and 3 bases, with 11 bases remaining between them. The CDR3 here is CASSQMNREETQYF. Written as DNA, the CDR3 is TGCGCCAGCAGCCAGATGAACAGGGAAGAGACCCAGTACTTC.

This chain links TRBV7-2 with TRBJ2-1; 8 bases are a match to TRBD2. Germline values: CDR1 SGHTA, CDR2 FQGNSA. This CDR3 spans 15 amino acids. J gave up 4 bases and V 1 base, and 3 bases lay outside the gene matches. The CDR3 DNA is TGTGCCAGCAGCTTAGGAGCGGGAGTGTACAATGAGCAGTTCTTC. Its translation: CASSLGAGVYNEQFF.

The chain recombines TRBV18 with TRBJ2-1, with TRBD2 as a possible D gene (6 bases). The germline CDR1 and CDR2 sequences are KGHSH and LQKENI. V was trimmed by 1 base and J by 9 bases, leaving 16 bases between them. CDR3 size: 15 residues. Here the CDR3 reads CASSPRTSRVGEQFF. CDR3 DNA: TGTGCCAGCTCACCACGCACTAGCCGGGTCGGTGAGCAGTTCTTC. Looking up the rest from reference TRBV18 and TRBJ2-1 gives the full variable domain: NAGVMQNPRHLVRRRGQEARLRCSPMKGHSHVYWYRQLPEEGLKFMVYLQKENIIDESGMPKERFSAEFPKEGPSILRIQQVVRGDSAAYFCASSPRTSRVGEQFFGPGTRLTVL.

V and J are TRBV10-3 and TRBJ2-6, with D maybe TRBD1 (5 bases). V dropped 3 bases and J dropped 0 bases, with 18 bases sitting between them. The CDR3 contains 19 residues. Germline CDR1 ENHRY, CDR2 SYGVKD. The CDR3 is CAISDSAWGGNSGANVLTF. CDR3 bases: TGTGCCATCAGTGACTCGGCCTGGGGCGGAAACTCTGGGGCCAACGTCCTGACTTTC.

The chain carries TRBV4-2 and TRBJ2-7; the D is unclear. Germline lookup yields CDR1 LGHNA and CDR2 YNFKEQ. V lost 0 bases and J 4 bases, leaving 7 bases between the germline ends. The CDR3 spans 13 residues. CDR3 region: CASSQDLGYEQYF. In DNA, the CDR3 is TGTGCCAGCAGCCAAGATTTGGGTTACGAGCAGTACTTC.

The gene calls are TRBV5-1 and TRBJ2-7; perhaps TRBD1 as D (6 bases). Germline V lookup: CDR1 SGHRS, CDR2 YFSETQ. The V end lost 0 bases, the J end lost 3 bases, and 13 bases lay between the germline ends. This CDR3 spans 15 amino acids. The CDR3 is CASSLAAGANYEQYF. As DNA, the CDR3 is TGCGCCAGCAGCTTGGCGGCAGGGGCAAACTACGAGCAGTACTTC.

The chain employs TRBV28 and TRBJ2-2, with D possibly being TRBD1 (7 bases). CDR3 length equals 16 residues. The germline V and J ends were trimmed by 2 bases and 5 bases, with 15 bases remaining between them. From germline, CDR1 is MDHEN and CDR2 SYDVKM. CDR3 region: CASSLIQGGETGELFF. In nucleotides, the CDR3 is TGTGCCAGCAGTTTAATTCAGGGGGGAGAGACCGGGGAGCTGTTTTTT. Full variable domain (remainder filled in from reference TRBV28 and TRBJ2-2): DVKVTQSSRYLVKRTGEKVFLECVQDMDHENMFWYRQDPGLGLRLIYFSYDVKMKEKGDIPEGYSVSREKKERFSLILESASTNQTSMYLCASSLIQGGETGELFFGEGSRLTVL.

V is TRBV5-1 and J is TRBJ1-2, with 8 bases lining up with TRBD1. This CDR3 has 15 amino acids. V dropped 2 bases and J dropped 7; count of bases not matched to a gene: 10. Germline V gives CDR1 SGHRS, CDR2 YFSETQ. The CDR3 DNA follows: TGCGCCAGCAGCTTAGACAGGGGAGACGCGGGTGGCTACACCTTC. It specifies CASSLDRGDAGGYTF.

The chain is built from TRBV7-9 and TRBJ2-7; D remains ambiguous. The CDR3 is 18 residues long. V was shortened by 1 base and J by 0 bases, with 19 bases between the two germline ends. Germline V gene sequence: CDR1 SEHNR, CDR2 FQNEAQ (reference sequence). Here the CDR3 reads CASSLVDLGRASSYEQYF. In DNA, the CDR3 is TGTGCCAGCAGCTTAGTCGATCTCGGTAGAGCCAGCTCCTACGAGCAGTACTTC.

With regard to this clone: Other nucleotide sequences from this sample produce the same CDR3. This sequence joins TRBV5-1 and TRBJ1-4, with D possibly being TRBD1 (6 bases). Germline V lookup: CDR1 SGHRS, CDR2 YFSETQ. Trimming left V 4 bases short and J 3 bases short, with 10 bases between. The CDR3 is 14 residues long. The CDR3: CASSLTGPNEKLFF. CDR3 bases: TGCGCCAGCAGCCTGACAGGTCCTAATGAAAAACTGTTTTTT.

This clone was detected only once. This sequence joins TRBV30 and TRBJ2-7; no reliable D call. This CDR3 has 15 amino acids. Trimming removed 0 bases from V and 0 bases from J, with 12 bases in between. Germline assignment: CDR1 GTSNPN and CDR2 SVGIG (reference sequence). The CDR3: CAWSVRSIISYEQYF. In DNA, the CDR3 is TGTGCCTGGAGTGTACGATCCATAATCTCCTACGAGCAGTACTTC.

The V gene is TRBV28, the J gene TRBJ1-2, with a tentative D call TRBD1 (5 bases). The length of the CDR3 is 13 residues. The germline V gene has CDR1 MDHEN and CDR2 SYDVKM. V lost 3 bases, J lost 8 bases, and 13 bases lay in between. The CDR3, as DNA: TGTGCCAGCAGTTTGGGGCGGGGCGGAGGCTACACCTTC. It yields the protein CASSLGRGGGYTF.

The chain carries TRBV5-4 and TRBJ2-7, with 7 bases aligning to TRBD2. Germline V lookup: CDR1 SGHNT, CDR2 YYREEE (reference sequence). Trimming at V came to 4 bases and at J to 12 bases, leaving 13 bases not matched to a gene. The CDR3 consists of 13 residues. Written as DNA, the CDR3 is TGTGCCAGCAGCCAACCTGGGAGGGACTCTCCGTACTTC. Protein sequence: CASSQPGRDSPYF.

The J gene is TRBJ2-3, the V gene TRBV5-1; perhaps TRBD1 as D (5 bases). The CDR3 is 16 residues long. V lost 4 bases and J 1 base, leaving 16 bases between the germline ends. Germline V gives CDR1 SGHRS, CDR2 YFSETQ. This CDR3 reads CASSKQVTQRTDTQYF. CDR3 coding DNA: TGCGCCAGCAGCAAACAGGTTACCCAACGCACAGATACGCAGTATTTT.

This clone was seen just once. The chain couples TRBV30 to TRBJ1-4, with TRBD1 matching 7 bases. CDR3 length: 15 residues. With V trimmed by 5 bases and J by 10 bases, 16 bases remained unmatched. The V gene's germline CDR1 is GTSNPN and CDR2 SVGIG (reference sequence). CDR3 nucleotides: TGTGCCTGGGGGCCCTGGGACAGTGGGTTTGCAAAACTGTTTTTT. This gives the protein CAWGPWDSGFAKLFF.

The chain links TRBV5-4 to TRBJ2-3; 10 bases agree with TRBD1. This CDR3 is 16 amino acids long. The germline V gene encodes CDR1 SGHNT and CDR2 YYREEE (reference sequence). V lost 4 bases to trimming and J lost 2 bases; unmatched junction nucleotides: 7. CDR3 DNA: TGTGCCAGCAGCCGCCCGGGACAGGGGTTCACAGATACGCAGTATTTT. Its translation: CASSRPGQGFTDTQYF.

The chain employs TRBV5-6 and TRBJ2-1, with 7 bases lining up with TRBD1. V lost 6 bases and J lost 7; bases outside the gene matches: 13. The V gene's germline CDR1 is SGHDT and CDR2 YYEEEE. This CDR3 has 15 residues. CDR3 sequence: CASILKEGARNEQFF. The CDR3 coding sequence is TGTGCCAGCATCTTAAAAGAGGGGGCGCGGAATGAGCAGTTCTTC. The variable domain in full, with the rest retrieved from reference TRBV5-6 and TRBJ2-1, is DAGVTQSPTHLIKTRGQQVTLRCSPKSGHDTVSWYQQALGQGPQFIFQYYEEEERQRGNFPDRFSGHQFPNYSSELNVNALLLGDSALYLCASILKEGARNEQFFGPGTRLTVL.

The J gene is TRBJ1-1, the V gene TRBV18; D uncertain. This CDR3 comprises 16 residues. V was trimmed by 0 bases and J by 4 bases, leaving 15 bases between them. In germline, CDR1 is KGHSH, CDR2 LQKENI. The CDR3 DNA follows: TGTGCCAGCTCACCACCCTCCCGGGGAGAGACCACTGAAGCTTTCTTT. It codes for CASSPPSRGETTEAFF.

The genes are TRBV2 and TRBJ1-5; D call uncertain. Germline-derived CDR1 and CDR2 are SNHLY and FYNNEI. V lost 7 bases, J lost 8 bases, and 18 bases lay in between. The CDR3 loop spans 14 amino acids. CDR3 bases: TGTGCCAGCACCCGGGGTTACCCCGAGGAGCCCCAGCATTTT. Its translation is CASTRGYPEEPQHF.

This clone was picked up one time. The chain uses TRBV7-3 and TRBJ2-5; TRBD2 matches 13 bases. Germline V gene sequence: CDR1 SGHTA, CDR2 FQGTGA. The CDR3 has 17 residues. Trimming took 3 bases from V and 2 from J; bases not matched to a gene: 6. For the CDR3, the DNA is TGTGCCAGCAGCTTTGGAAGGACTAGCGGGAGACAAGAGACCCAGTACTTC. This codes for CASSFGRTSGRQETQYF.